This TCR beta chain was sequenced for a study of identical twins. V was pared by 7 bases and J by 10 bases, with 6 bases of the junction left unmatched. This CDR3 comprises 12 residues. Via MiXCR, TCRdb re-called the 5' RACE reads, giving one row per CDR3 protein. The data show about 890,000 distinct CDR3 sequences, approximately 13% seen once. The same sample was also used in a study of yellow fever vaccine responses in identical twins.

The chain employs TRBV12-3 or TRBV12-4 and TRBJ2-1; TRBD2 matches at 8 bases. The TCR comes from a woman younger than 30 in good health. Source material: PBMCs. CDR3 region: CASTTSGREQFF. CDR3 DNA sequence: TGTGCCAGCACCACTAGCGGACGGGAGCAGTTCTTC.